The clone carrying this T cell receptor (beta chain) has a single count. The data stem from a study of blood T cell repertoires in COVID-19. Turning to the study itself: The samples span acute and convalescent COVID-19 from the United States, Italy and Spain.

The CDR3 loop spans 16 amino acids. V was trimmed by 0 bases and J by 0 bases, leaving 12 bases between them. Germline V gene data show CDR1 as MNHEY and CDR2 as SVGAGI. The repertoire was sequenced with immunoSEQ multiplex PCR; TCRdb's copy has only in-frame clones and lacks some. The data show some 270,000 clones, with roughly 89% seen just once and 2% to 2.5% held by the top ten. The sequence was collected from a man aged 50-60 years with acute or convalescent COVID-19. Sequences were obtained from peripheral blood. V and J are TRBV6-5 and TRBJ2-7, with TRBD2 as a possible D gene (5 bases). The CDR3 is CASSYSGALSSYEQYF. The CDR3 DNA reads as TGTGCCAGCAGTTACTCGGGAGCGCTTAGCTCCTACGAGCAGTACTTC.